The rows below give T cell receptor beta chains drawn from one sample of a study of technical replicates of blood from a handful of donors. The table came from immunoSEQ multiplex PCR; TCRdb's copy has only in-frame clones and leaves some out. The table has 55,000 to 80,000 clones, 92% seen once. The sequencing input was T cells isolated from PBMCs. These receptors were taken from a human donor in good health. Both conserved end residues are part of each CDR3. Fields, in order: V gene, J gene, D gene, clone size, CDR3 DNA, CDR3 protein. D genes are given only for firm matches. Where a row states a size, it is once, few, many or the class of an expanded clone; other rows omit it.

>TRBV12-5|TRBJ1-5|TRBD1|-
TGTGCTAGTGGTTTGGGGATAGGGGGCCTTTATCAGCCCCAGCATTTT
CASGLGIGGLYQPQHF
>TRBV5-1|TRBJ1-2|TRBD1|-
TGCGCCAGCAGCATTGGACAGGGTTATGGCTACACCTTC
CASSIGQGYGYTF
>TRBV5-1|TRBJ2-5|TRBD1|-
TGCGCCAGCAGCAGCGGACAGGGTCTGGGAGAGACCCAGTACTTC
CASSSGQGLGETQYF
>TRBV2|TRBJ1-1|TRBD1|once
TGTGCCAGCAGCCGAAAGGGACAGTCCATGAACACTGAAGCTTTCTTT
CASSRKGQSMNTEAFF
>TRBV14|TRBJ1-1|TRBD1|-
TGTGCCAGCAGGGACAGGGGAAGGACTGAAGCTTTCTTT
CASRDRGRTEAFF
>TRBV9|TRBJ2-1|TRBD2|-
TGTGCCAGCAGCGTATGGGCGGGAGAGGGGTACAATGAGCAGTTCTTC
CASSVWAGEGYNEQFF
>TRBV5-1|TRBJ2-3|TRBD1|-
TGCGCCAGCAGCTTGGTTAACCGACAGGGGGAGGGTACGCAGTATTTT
CASSLVNRQGEGTQYF
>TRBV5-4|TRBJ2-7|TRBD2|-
TGTGCCAGCAGCTTGGCACCTTGGCGGGAGATACCCTTTATTGACGAGCAGTACTTC
CASSLAPWREIPFIDEQYF
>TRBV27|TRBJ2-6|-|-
TGTGCCAGCAGCGGACAGATCCACTCTGGGGCCAACGTCCTGACTTTC
CASSGQIHSGANVLTF
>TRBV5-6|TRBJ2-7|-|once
TGTGCCAGCAGCTTGCAGGCAGCCCTCGGCTTCCGCGAGCAGTACTTC
CASSLQAALGFREQYF
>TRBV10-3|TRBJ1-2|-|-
TGTGCCATCAGTGAGTCGGCAGGCTACACCTTC
CAISESAGYTF
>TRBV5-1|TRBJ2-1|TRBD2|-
TGCGCCAGCGCACGGGCTAGCGGGAGTCATGAGCAGTTCTTC
CASARASGSHEQFF
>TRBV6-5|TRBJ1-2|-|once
TGTGCCAGCAGCTCAGATATAACAGACCAGAGTGGCTACACCTTC
CASSSDITDQSGYTF
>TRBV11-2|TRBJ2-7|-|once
TGTGCCAGCAGCTTAGTCATCGGGGAAGGGCCCTACGAGCAGTACTTC
CASSLVIGEGPYEQYF
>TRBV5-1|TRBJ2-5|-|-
TGCGCCAGCAGCTTGGCTAGTAGTGAGGTAGGAGAGACCCAGTACTTC
CASSLASSEVGETQYF
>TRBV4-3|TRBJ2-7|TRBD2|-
TGCGCCAGCAGCCAAGATGGTCGCGGGAGAGGCTACGAGCAGTACTTC
CASSQDGRGRGYEQYF
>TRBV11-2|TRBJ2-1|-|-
TGTGCCAGCAGCTCAGAGGGGCTTACGTACGGTGAGCAGTTCTTC
CASSSEGLTYGEQFF
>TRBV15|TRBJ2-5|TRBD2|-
TGTGCCACCAGCAGAGATTTGATAGCGGGGAGGGAAGAGACCCAGTACTTC
CATSRDLIAGREETQYF
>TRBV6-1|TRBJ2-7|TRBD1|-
TGTGCCAGCAGTGCGGCGACAGGGTACAACGAGCAGTACTTC
CASSAATGYNEQYF
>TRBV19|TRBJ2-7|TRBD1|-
TGTGCCAGTAGTATCCGGGCAGGGGGTGTCTACGAGCAGTACTTC
CASSIRAGGVYEQYF
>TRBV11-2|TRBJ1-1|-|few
TGTGCCAGCAGCTTAGTCCATGGCAGGGTAACTGAAGCTTTCTTT
CASSLVHGRVTEAFF
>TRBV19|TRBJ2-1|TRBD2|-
TGTGCCAGTAGTATAGTAGGACTAGCGGGAATTAATGAGCAGTTCTTC
CASSIVGLAGINEQFF
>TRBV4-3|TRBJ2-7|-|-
TGCGCCAGCAGCCAATATCCCTACGAGCAGTACTTC
CASSQYPYEQYF
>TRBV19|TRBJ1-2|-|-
TGTGCCAATCCGACGGACTACTATGGCTACACCTTC
CANPTDYYGYTF
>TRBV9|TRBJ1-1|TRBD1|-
TGTGCCAGCAGCGGGCCCCAATCAGGGGGCCCTCTTGAAGCTTTCTTT
CASSGPQSGGPLEAFF
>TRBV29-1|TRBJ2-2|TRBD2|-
TGCAGCGTGGTAGCGGGAGTGGACACCGGGGAGCTGTTTTTT
CSVVAGVDTGELFF
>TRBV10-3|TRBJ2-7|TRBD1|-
TGTGCCATCAGTGAGCCGAATGAAGGGACAGATTCCTACGAGCAGTACTTC
CAISEPNEGTDSYEQYF
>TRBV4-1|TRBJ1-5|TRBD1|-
TGCGCCAGCAGCCAAGTGGGAAGAGTAGGGGGCGGCAATCAGCCCCAGCATTTT
CASSQVGRVGGGNQPQHF
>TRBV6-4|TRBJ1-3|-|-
TGTGCCAGCAGTGATCCCTACAGGCTTCTGGGAAACACCATATATTTT
CASSDPYRLLGNTIYF
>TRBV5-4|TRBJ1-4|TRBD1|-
TGTGCCAGCAGCTCCGGGACAGAGAATGAAAAACTGTTTTTT
CASSSGTENEKLFF
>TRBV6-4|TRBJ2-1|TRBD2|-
TGTGCCAGCAGTGTTAGACTAGCGGATTACAATGAGCAGTTCTTC
CASSVRLADYNEQFF
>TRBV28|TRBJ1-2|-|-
TGTGCCAGCAGTTTTCCCGATACAGGGAACGCCTATGGCTACACCTTC
CASSFPDTGNAYGYTF
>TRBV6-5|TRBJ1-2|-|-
TGTGCCAGCAGCTCAATTACAGGTTATGGCTACACCTTC
CASSSITGYGYTF
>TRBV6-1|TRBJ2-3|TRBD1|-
TGTGCCAGCAGATCAGACAGGGATACAGATACGCAGTATTTT
CASRSDRDTDTQYF